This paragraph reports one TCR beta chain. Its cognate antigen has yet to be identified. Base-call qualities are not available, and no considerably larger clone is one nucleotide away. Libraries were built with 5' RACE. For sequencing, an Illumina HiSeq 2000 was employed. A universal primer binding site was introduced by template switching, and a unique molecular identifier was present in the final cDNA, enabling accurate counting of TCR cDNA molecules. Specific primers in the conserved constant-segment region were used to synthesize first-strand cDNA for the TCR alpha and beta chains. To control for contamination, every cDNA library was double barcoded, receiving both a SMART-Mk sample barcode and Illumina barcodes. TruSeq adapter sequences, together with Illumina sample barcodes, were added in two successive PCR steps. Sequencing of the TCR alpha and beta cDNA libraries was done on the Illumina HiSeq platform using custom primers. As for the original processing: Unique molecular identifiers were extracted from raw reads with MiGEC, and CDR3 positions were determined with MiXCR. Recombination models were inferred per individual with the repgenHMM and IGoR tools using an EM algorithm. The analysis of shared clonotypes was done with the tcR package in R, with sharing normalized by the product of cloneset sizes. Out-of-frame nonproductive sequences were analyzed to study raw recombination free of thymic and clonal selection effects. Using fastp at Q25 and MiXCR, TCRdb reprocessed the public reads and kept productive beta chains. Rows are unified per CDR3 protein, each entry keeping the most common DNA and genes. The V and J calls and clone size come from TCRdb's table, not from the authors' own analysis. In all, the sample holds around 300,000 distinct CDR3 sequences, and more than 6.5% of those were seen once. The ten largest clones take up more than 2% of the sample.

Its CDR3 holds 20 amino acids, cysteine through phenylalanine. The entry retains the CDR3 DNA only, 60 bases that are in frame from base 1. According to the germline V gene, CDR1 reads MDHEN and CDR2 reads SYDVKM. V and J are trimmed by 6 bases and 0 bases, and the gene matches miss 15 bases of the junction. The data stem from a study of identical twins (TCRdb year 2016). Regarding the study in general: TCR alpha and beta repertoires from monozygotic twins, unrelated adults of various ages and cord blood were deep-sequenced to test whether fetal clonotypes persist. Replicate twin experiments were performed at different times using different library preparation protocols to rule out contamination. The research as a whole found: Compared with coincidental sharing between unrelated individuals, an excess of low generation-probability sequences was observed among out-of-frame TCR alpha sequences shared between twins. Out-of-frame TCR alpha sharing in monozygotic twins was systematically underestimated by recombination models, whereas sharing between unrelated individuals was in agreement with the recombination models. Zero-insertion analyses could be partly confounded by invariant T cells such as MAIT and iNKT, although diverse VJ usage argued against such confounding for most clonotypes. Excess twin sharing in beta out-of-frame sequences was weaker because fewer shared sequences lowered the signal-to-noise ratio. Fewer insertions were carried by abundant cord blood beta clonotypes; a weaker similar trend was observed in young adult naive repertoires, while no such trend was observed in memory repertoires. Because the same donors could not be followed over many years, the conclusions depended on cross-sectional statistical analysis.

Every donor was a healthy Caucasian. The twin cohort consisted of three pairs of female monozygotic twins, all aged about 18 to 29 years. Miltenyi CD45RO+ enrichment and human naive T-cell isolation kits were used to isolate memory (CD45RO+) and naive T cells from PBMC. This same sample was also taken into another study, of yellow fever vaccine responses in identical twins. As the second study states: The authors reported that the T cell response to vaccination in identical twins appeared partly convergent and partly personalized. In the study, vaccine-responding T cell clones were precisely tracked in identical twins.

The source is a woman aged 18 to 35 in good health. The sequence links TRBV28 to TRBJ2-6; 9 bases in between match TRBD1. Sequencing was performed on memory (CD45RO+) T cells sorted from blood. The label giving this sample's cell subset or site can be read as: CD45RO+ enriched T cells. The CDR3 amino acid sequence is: CASSKNTGDRASSGANVLTF. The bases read TGTGCCAGCAGCAAGAACACAGGGGACAGGGCCAGCTCTGGGGCCAACGTCCTGACTTTC.